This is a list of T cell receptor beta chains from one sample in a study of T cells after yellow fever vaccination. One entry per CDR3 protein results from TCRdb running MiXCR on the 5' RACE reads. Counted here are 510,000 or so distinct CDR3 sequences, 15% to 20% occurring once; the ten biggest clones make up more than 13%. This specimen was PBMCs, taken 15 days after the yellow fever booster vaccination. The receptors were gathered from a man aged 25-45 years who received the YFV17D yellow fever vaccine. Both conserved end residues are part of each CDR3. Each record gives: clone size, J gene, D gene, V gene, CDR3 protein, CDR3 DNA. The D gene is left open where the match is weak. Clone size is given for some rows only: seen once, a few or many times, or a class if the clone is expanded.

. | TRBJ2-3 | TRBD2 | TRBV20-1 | CSAILAGADTQYF | TGCAGTGCTATACTAGCGGGAGCAGATACGCAGTATTTT
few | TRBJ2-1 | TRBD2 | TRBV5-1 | CASSLGLASGYNEQFF | TGCGCCAGCAGCTTGGGACTAGCGTCTGGATACAATGAGCAGTTCTTC
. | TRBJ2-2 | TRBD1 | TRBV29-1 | CSVVRGQRNGELFF | TGCAGCGTTGTCAGGGGGCAACGTAACGGGGAGCTGTTTTTT
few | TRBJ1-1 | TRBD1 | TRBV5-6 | CASSFGTGYTEAFF | TGTGCCAGCAGCTTCGGGACAGGGTACACTGAAGCTTTCTTT
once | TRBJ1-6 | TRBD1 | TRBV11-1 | CASSRRDRVSSPLHF | TGTGCCAGCAGCCGCCGGGACAGGGTTTCTTCACCCCTCCACTTT
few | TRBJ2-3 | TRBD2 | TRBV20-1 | CSALAGADTQYF | TGCAGTGCTCTAGCGGGAGCAGATACGCAGTATTTT
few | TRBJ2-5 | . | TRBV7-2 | CASGGQREGTQYF | TGTGCCAGCGGGGGACAGAGGGAGGGGACCCAGTACTTC
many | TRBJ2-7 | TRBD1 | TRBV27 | CASSPRTGAYEQYF | TGTGCCAGCAGTCCCAGGACAGGGGCCTACGAGCAGTACTTC
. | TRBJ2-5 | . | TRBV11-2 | CASSLGWRRDTETQYF | TGTGCCAGCAGCTTAGGCTGGAGGCGGGATACGGAGACCCAGTACTTC
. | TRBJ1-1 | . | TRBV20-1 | CSARRSNTEAFF | TGCAGTGCTAGACGATCGAACACTGAAGCTTTCTTT
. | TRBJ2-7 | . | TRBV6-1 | CASQLSYGASYEQYF | TGTGCCAGCCAACTTTCTTATGGGGCTTCCTACGAGCAGTACTTC
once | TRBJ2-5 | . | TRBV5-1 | CASSMMPGETQYF | TGCGCCAGCAGCATGATGCCGGGGGAGACCCAGTACTTC
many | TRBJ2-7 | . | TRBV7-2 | CASSLGGLSSYEQYF | TGTGCCAGCAGCTTAGGGGGGTTAAGCTCCTACGAGCAGTACTTC
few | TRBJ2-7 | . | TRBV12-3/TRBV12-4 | CASSLAGSGVYEQYF | TGTGCCAGCAGTTTAGCGGGGAGTGGAGTCTACGAGCAGTACTTC
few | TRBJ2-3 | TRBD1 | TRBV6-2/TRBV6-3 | CASRSHRTGAFGDTQYF | TGTGCCAGCAGGTCCCACCGTACAGGGGCCTTTGGAGATACGCAGTATTTT
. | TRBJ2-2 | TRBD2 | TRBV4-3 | CASSQHVSAGGNTGELFF | TGCGCCAGCAGCCAACACGTCTCAGCGGGGGGGAACACCGGGGAGCTGTTTTTT
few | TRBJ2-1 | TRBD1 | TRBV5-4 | CASSLGGQGGNEQFF | TGTGCCAGCAGCTTGGGGGGACAGGGTGGCAATGAGCAGTTCTTC
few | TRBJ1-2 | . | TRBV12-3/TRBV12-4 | CASSLEAGGYYGYTF | TGTGCCAGCAGTCTGGAAGCGGGGGGATACTATGGCTACACCTTC
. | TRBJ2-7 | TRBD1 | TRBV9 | CASSPDRDYEQYF | TGTGCCAGCAGCCCTGACAGGGACTACGAGCAGTACTTC
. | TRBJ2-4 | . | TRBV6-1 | CASRSAGLSKNIQYF | TGTGCCAGCAGGTCGGCAGGGTTGAGCAAAAACATTCAGTACTTC
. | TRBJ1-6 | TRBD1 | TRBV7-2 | CASRRPGTGNSPLHF | TGTGCCAGCAGGCGACCCGGGACAGGAAATTCACCCCTCCACTTT
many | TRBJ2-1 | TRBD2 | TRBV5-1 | CASSLAGGTSGQSSYNEQFF | TGCGCCAGCAGCTTGGCCGGCGGGACTAGCGGGCAGAGCTCCTACAATGAGCAGTTCTTC
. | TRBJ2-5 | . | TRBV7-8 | CASSLYGLGETQYF | TGTGCCAGCAGCCTCTACGGACTGGGGGAGACCCAGTACTTC
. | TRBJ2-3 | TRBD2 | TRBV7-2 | CASSRAGGSDTQYF | TGTGCCAGCAGCCGAGCGGGAGGGTCAGATACGCAGTATTTT
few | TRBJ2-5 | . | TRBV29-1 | CSAISPIETQYF | TGCAGCGCGATCAGCCCCATCGAGACCCAGTACTTC
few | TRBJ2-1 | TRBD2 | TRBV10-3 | CAISERGLAESRSYNEQFF | TGTGCCATCAGTGAGCGGGGACTAGCGGAAAGTCGCTCCTACAATGAGCAGTTCTTC
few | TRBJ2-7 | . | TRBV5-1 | CASSSWAGDSYEQYF | TGCGCCAGCAGCTCGTGGGCAGGGGACTCCTACGAGCAGTACTTC
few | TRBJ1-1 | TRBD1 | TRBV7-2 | CASSVRGLLNTEAFF | TGTGCCAGCAGCGTCAGGGGGCTCTTGAACACTGAAGCTTTCTTT
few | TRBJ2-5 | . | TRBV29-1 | CSVETPTIRETQYF | TGCAGCGTTGAGACACCAACAATAAGAGAGACCCAGTACTTC
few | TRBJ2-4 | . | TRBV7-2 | CASSFHQNIQYF | TGTGCCAGCAGCTTCCATCAGAACATTCAGTACTTC
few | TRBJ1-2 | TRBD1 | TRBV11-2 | CASSRPVRDRGQLGIYGYTF | TGTGCCAGCAGCCGACCTGTCCGGGACAGGGGGCAATTGGGGATTTATGGCTACACCTTC
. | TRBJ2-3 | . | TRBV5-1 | CASSSQITDTQYF | TGCGCCAGCAGCTCCCAGATTACAGATACGCAGTATTTT
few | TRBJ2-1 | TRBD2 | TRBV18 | CASSLGLAGGTDEQFF | TGTGCCAGCTCATTGGGACTAGCGGGAGGTACCGATGAGCAGTTCTTC
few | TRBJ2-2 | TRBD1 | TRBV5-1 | CASSLAEGQGSSITGELFF | TGCGCCAGCAGCTTGGCCGAGGGACAGGGGTCAAGTATCACCGGGGAGCTGTTTTTT
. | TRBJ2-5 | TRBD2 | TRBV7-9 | CASTLSGSRKETQYF | TGTGCCAGCACCCTTAGCGGGAGTCGGAAAGAGACCCAGTACTTC
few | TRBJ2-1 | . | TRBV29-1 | CSVGWSSYNEQFF | TGCAGCGTTGGGTGGAGCTCCTACAATGAGCAGTTCTTC
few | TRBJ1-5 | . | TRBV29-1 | CSVGGFNQPQHF | TGCAGCGTTGGGGGCTTCAATCAGCCCCAGCATTTT
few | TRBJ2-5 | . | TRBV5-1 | CASSLAIGGETQYF | TGCGCCAGCAGCTTGGCCATAGGAGGGGAGACCCAGTACTTC
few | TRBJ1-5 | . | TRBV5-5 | CASSPTGGDNQPQHF | TGTGCCAGCAGCCCCACGGGGGGAGACAATCAGCCCCAGCATTTT
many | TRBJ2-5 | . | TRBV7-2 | CASSLTETQYF | TGTGCCAGCAGCTTAACGGAGACCCAGTACTTC
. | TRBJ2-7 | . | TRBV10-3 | CAISRDGGYEQYF | TGTGCCATCAGCCGGGACGGAGGTTACGAGCAGTACTTC
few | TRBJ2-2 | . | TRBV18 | CASSPASDTGELFF | TGTGCCAGCTCACCGGCCTCTGACACCGGGGAGCTGTTTTTT
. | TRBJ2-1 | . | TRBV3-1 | CASSQVLPWATNEQFF | TGTGCCAGCAGCCAAGTCCTACCCTGGGCTACCAATGAGCAGTTCTTC
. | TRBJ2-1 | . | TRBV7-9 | CASSPRGGPTYNEQFF | TGTGCCAGCAGCCCACGAGGGGGGCCTACCTACAATGAGCAGTTCTTC
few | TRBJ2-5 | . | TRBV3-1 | CASDFGETQYF | TGTGCCAGCGACTTCGGAGAGACCCAGTACTTC
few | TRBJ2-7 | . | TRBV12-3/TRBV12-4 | CASSFGGPHYEQYF | TGTGCCAGCAGTTTCGGGGGTCCCCACTACGAGCAGTACTTC
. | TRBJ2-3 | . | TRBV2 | CATRTSTTDTQYF | TGTGCCACCCGGACCTCTACCACAGATACGCAGTATTTT
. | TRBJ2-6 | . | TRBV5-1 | CASSFEGIRTGANVLTF | TGCGCCAGCAGCTTTGAGGGGATCAGGACTGGGGCCAACGTCCTGACTTTC
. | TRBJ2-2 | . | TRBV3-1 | CASSQNRGGELFF | TGTGCCAGCAGCCAAAACCGGGGCGGGGAGCTGTTTTTT
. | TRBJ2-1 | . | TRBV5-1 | CASSLIVNEQFF | TGCGCCAGCAGCTTGATCGTCAATGAGCAGTTCTTC
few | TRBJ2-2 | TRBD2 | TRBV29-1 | CSAEGLAGRSTGELFF | TGCAGCGCTGAGGGACTAGCGGGAAGGAGCACCGGGGAGCTGTTTTTT
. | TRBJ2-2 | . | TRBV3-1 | CASSRELSPGELFF | TGTGCCAGCAGCCGGGAGCTCTCCCCCGGGGAGCTGTTTTTT
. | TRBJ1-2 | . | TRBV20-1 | CSAIDGRNGYTF | TGCAGTGCTATTGACGGGAGGAATGGCTACACCTTC
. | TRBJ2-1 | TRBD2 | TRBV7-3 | CASSAGGTSLHEQFF | TGTGCCAGCAGCGCAGGCGGGACTAGTCTCCATGAGCAGTTCTTC
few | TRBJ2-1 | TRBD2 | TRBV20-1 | CSALLLAGVNEQFF | TGCAGTGCCCTTCTCCTAGCGGGAGTTAATGAGCAGTTCTTC
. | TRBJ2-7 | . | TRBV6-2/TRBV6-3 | CASSGTRLSYEQYF | TGTGCCAGCAGTGGCACCAGGCTCTCCTACGAGCAGTACTTC